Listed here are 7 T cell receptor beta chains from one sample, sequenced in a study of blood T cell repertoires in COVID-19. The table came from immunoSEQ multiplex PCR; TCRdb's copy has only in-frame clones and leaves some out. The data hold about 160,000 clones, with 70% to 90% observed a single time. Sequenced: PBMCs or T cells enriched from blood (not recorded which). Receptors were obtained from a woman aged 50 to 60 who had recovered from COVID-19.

This chain's CDR3 is CASSLAQGVGSPLHF. As DNA, the CDR3 is TGTGCCAGCAGCTTAGCGCAGGGGGTGGGTTCACCCCTCCACTTT. The chain employs TRBV7-8 and TRBJ1-6; TRBD1 aligns across 7 bases. The CDR3 contains 15 residues. The V and J ends lost 0 bases and 9 bases, in that order; junction bases with no gene match: 5. CDR1 is SGHVS, CDR2 FQNEAQ, per germline. The whole variable domain, remainder taken from reference TRBV7-8 and TRBJ1-6, is GAGVSQSPRYKVAKRGQDVALRCDPISGHVSLFWYQQALGQGPEFLTYFQNEAQLDKSGLPSDRFFAERPEGSVSTLKIQRTQQEDSAVYLCASSLAQGVGSPLHFGNGTRLTVT.

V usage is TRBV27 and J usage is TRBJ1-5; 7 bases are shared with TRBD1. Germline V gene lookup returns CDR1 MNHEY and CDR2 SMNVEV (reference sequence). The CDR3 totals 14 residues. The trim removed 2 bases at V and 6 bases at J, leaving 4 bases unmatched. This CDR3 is CASSLGGGGQPQHF. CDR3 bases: TGTGCCAGCAGTTTAGGAGGGGGCGGTCAGCCCCAGCATTTT.

CDR3 DNA sequence: TGCGCCAGCAGCCAAGTCACAGGGGACAATTCACCCCTCCACTTT. The encoded protein is CASSQVTGDNSPLHF. The J gene is TRBJ1-6, the V gene TRBV4-3, with 7 nucleotides matching TRBD1. Unmatched junction bases numbered 4, after V lost 1 base and J lost 7 bases. This CDR3 region has 15 residues. Germline CDR1 is LGHNA and CDR2 is YSLEER.

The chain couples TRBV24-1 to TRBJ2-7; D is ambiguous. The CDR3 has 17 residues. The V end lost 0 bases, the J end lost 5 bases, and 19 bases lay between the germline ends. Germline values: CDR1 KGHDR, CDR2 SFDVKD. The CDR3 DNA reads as TGTGCCACCAGTGATTTGCAAAGGCGGAGAGCTCGTAACGAGCAGTACTTC. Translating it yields CATSDLQRRRARNEQYF.

The CDR3 region is CASSELAGGYNEQFF. The CDR3 nucleotides are TGTGCCAGCAGCGAACTAGCGGGGGGTTACAATGAGCAGTTCTTC. The rearrangement joins TRBV9 to TRBJ2-1; 12 bases match TRBD2. V shed 3 bases and J 4 bases; nucleotides not matched to a gene: 2. The CDR3 spans 15 residues. Per the germline V gene, CDR1 is SGDLS and CDR2 is YYNGEE.

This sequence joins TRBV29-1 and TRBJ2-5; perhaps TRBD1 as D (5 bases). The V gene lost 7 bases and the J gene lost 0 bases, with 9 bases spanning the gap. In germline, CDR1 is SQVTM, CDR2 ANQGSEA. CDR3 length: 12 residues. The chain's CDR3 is CSARTNQETQYF. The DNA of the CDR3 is TGCAGCGCCCGGACAAACCAAGAGACCCAGTACTTC.

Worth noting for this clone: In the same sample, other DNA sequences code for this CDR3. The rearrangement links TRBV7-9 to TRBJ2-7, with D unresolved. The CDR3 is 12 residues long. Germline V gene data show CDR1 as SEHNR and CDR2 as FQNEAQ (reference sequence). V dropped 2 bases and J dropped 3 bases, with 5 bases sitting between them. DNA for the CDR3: TGTGCCAGCAGCTTATCCAGCTACGAGCAGTACTTC. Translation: CASSLSSYEQYF.